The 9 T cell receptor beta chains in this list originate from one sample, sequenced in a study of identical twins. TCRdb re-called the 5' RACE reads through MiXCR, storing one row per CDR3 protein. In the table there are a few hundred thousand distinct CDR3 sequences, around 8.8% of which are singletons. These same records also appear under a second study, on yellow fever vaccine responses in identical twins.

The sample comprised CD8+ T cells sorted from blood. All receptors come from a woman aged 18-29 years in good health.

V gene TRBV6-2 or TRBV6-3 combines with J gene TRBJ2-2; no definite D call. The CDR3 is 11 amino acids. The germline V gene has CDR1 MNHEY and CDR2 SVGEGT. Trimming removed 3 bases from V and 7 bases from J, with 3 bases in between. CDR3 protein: CASSYNGELFF. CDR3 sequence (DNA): TGTGCCAGCAGTTATAACGGGGAGCTGTTTTTT.

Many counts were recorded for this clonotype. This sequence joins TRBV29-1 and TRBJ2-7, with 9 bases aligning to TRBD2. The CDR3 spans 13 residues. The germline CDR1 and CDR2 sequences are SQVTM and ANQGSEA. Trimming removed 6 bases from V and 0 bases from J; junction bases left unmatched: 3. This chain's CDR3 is CSVLAGDSYEQYF. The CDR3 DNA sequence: TGCAGCGTGTTAGCGGGGGACTCCTACGAGCAGTACTTC.

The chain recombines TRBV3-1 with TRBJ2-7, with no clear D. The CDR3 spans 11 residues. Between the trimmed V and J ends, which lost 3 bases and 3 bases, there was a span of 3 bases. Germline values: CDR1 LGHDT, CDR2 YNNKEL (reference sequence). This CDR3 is CASSHYYEQYF. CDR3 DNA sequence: TGTGCCAGCAGCCATTACTACGAGCAGTACTTC.

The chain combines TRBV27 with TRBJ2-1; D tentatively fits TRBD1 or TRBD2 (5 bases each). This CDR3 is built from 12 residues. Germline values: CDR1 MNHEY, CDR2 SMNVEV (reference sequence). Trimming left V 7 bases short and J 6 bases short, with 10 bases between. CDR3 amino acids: CASTGTFNEQFF. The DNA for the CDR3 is TGTGCCAGCACAGGGACGTTCAATGAGCAGTTCTTC.

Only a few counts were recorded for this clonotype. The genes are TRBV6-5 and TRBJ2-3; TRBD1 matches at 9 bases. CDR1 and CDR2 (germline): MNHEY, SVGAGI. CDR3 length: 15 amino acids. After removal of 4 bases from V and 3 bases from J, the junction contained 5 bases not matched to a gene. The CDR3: CASSSRDRETDTQYF. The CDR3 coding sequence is TGTGCCAGCAGTTCCCGGGACAGGGAAACAGATACGCAGTATTTT.

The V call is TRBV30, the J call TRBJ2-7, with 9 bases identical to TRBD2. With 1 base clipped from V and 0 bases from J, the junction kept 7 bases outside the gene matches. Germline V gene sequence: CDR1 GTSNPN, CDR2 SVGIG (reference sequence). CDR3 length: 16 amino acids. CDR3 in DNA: TGTGCCTGGAGTGAAATCAGCGGGAGGAGCTCCTACGAGCAGTACTTC. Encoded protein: CAWSEISGRSSYEQYF.

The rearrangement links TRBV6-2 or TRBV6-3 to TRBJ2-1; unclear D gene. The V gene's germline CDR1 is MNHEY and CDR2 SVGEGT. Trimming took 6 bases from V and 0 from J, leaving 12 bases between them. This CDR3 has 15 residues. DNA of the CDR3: TGTGCCAGCAGCCCTTATCCTAGCTCCTACAATGAGCAGTTCTTC. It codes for CASSPYPSSYNEQFF.

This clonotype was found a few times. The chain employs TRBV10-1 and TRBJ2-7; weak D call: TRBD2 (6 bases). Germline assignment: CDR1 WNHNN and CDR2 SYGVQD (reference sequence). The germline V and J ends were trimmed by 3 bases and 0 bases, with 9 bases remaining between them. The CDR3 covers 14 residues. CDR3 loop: CASSDSGGSYEQYF. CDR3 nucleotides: TGCGCCAGCAGTGATAGCGGAGGCTCCTACGAGCAGTACTTC.

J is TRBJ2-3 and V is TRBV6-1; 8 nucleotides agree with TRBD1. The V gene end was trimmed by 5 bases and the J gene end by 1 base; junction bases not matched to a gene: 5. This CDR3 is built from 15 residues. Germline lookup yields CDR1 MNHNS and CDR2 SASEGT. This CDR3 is CASSKNRGGTDTQYF. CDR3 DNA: TGTGCCAGCAGTAAAAACAGGGGGGGCACAGATACGCAGTATTTT.